Listed below are T cell receptor beta chains from one sample, sequenced in a study of radiotherapy plus CTLA-4 blockade in lung cancer. Here immunoSEQ multiplex PCR was the method, and the copy in TCRdb shows in-frame clones only, minus some. This sample has 50,000 or so clones, with approximately 76% found just once. The sample consisted of peripheral blood, taken from a patient treated with radiotherapy plus ipilimumab. The receptors were gathered from a human donor with non-small cell lung cancer who had stable disease on radiotherapy plus ipilimumab. Each CDR3 is given with its conserved first and last residue. Fields, in order: CDR3 protein, V gene.

CSVEGPVTGYNEQYF,TRBV29-1
CASSEAPLRGYTF,TRBV25-1
CAISVLAASTDTQYF,TRBV10-3
CASSFLGLAGRDFTDTQYF,TRBV5-1
CASSEQGFGEAFF,TRBV9
CASSLGDRAYGHTF,TRBV5-6
CASRNEGSNSPLHF,TRBV5-1
CASSSLTLSTDTQYF,TRBV27
CASSSGGLPGGQPQHF,TRBV7-2
CASSPTGGADEAFF,TRBV19
CASSQFGVPEAFF,TRBV14
CASFPGHPGTYEQYF,TRBV6-5
CASSPHQANYGYTF,TRBV27
CASSSGQGAYEQYF,TRBV5-1
CASSLDNPSLAGELFF,TRBV5-1
CASSSGEGNQPQHF,TRBV6-1
CASSVDTAYEQYF,TRBV19
CASSQEASRAYGYTF,TRBV14
CASSLPSISSYEQYF,TRBV5-1
CATSRVVGGGSTEAFF,TRBV15
CASSEGRIGYGYTF,TRBV2
CASSVTGSGGNSPLHF,TRBV7-8
CAISESSPYGYTF,TRBV10-3
CASSHRDRTNEKLFF,TRBV6-6
CASSLMPGQGYEQYF,TRBV27
CASSLQQGYQETQYF,TRBV11-2